Presented here are 27 T cell receptor beta chains from one specimen sequenced in a study of OX40 agonist ivuxolimab in advanced cancers. Some clones are missing from TCRdb's copy, which holds only in-frame ones; the method was immunoSEQ multiplex PCR. This sample has some 30,000 clones, with around nine tenths found just once. This material consisted of CD4+ or CD8+ T cells sorted from blood, taken in a trial of the OX40 agonist ivuxolimab. These receptors came from an adult with an advanced solid tumor such as melanoma, head and neck, liver or kidney cancer.

The rearrangement uses TRBV29-1 and TRBJ2-5; D is uncertain. The germline gives CDR1 SQVTM, CDR2 ANQGSEA. Between the trimmed V and J ends, which lost 0 bases and 3 bases, there was a span of 11 bases. The CDR3 is 14 residues long. The CDR3 sequence: CSVEDVRRKETQYF. The CDR3 nucleotides read TGCAGCGTTGAAGATGTCAGGCGCAAAGAGACCCAGTACTTC. Using reference TRBV29-1 and TRBJ2-5 for the parts outside the CDR3, the full variable domain is SAVISQKPSRDICQRGTSLTIQCQVDSQVTMMFWYRQQPGQSLTLIATANQGSEATYESGFVIDKFPISRPNLTFSTLTVSNMSPEDSSIYLCSVEDVRRKETQYFGPGTRLLVL.

The chain is built from TRBV9 and TRBJ1-6, with unresolved D. The CDR3 is 13 residues long. Trimming took 4 bases from V and 10 from J, leaving 12 bases between them. Germline loops: CDR1 SGDLS, CDR2 YYNGEE. Written as DNA, the CDR3 is TGTGCCAGCAGCTCGAATTTCCTCTCACCCCTCCACTTT. Translation: CASSSNFLSPLHF.

The chain has TRBV5-4 and TRBJ2-2, with 7 bases identical to TRBD2. CDR1 and CDR2 (germline): SGHNT, YYREEE (reference sequence). J lost 1 base, V lost 3 bases, and 6 bases had no gene match. The CDR3 is 16 residues long. This chain's CDR3 is CASSSGLVRNTGELFF. The CDR3 coding sequence is TGTGCCAGCAGCTCCGGACTAGTTCGGAACACCGGGGAGCTGTTTTTT.

The rearrangement links TRBV11-3 to TRBJ2-7; D is unclear. The CDR3 extends over 13 amino acids. Germline assignment: CDR1 SGHNT and CDR2 YENEEA. With 0 bases removed from V and 4 bases from J, the gap between germline ends came to 7 bases. CDR3 DNA: TGTGCCAGCAGCTTAGAGCTGGGTTACGAGCAGTACTTC. Translated: CASSLELGYEQYF.

The chain combines TRBV10-3 with TRBJ1-2, with a weak D call TRBD1 (5 bases). The length of the CDR3 is 14 residues. Germline V CDR1 and CDR2: ENHRY, SYGVKD. V shed 4 bases and J shed 2 bases, with 11 bases lying between them. This CDR3 is CAISVAGGNYGYTF. CDR3 bases: TGTGCCATCAGTGTTGCGGGGGGGAACTATGGCTACACCTTC.

The V call is TRBV4-3, the J call TRBJ2-7; TRBD2 aligns across 11 bases. The CDR3 runs to 21 residues. J was trimmed by 1 base and V by 0 bases; bases with no gene match: 17. Germline V gene sequence: CDR1 LGHNA, CDR2 YSLEER. The CDR3 DNA reads TGCGCCAGCAGCCAAGATGGGGTTGGAAGACTAGCGGGACCCTCTTCCTACGAGCAGTACTTC. Protein product: CASSQDGVGRLAGPSSYEQYF.

The chain employs TRBV10-3 and TRBJ1-2; D is unclear. The CDR3 covers 11 residues. Germline V gene sequence: CDR1 ENHRY, CDR2 SYGVKD. Trimming removed 0 bases from V and 4 bases from J, with 0 bases in between. The CDR3: CAISESYGYTF. In nucleotides, the CDR3 is TGTGCCATCAGTGAGTCCTATGGCTACACCTTC.

The chain carries TRBV5-1 and TRBJ2-5; D perhaps matches TRBD2 (6 bases). V shed 7 bases and J shed 4 bases, with 14 bases lying between them. The CDR3 runs 13 residues. In germline, CDR1 is SGHRS, CDR2 YFSETQ. The CDR3 region is CASQGVEGETQYF. The CDR3 region has the DNA TGCGCCAGCCAGGGAGTGGAGGGAGAGACCCAGTACTTC.

The chain has TRBV5-4 and TRBJ2-5; 7 bases line up with TRBD1. Germline CDR1 reads SGHNT; CDR2 reads YYREEE (reference sequence). Germline trimming cut 3 bases from V and 4 bases from J; bases unmatched to any gene: 9. The CDR3 sequence is 15 residues long. CDR3 region: CASSYRQGVRETQYF. CDR3 DNA: TGTGCCAGCAGCTACCGACAGGGAGTGAGAGAGACCCAGTACTTC.

The chain couples TRBV6-5 to TRBJ2-5; 9 bases align to TRBD2. CDR3 length: 15 amino acids. The trim removed 7 bases at V and 1 base at J, leaving 7 bases unmatched. Germline-derived CDR1 and CDR2 are MNHEY and SVGAGI. CDR3 in amino acids: CASTTGGGAQETQYF. Written as DNA, the CDR3 is TGTGCCAGCACCACCGGCGGGGGGGCCCAAGAGACCCAGTACTTC.

This clone was seen more than once but under ten times. The chain is built from TRBV30 and TRBJ1-1; D is undetermined. The CDR3 contains 13 residues. Germline loops: CDR1 GTSNPN, CDR2 SVGIG (reference sequence). With 5 bases removed from V and 4 bases from J, the gap between germline ends came to 14 bases. The DNA for the CDR3 is TGTGCCTGGGCGACCCGGCTGGGCACTGAAGCTTTCTTT. It encodes CAWATRLGTEAFF.

The genes are TRBV7-6 and TRBJ1-3; maybe TRBD1 (5 bases). The V end lost 5 bases, the J end lost 1 base, and 9 bases lay between the germline ends. In germline, CDR1 is SGHVS, CDR2 FNYEAQ. The CDR3 extends over 14 amino acids. The CDR3 region is CASSHGGSGNTIYF. CDR3 coding DNA: TGTGCCAGCAGCCACGGGGGGTCTGGAAACACCATATATTTT.

This chain joins TRBV30 and TRBJ2-6; D is possibly TRBD1 (7 bases). The CDR3 length is 18 residues. Trimming left V 0 bases short and J 0 bases short, with 15 bases between. In germline, CDR1 is GTSNPN, CDR2 SVGIG (reference sequence). The CDR3, as DNA: TGTGCCTGGAGTGTACCAGGGGGGCGACCCTCTGGGGCCAACGTCCTGACTTTC. Residues: CAWSVPGGRPSGANVLTF.

V gene TRBV4-1 combines with J gene TRBJ2-1, with D tentatively TRBD2 (5 bases). The length of the CDR3 is 13 residues. Germline V gives CDR1 MGHRA, CDR2 YSYEKL. Trimming left V 2 bases short and J 7 bases short, with 9 bases between. The CDR3 here is CASSQPRGNEQFF. The DNA of the CDR3 is TGCGCCAGCAGCCAACCTCGAGGGAATGAGCAGTTCTTC.

The chain carries TRBV2 and TRBJ1-5, with 10 nucleotides matching TRBD1. V gave up 6 bases and J gave up 7 bases; unmatched junction bases: 9. Germline V gives CDR1 SNHLY, CDR2 FYNNEI. This CDR3 is 15 amino acids long. The CDR3 DNA reads as TGTGCCAGCAGAGCCGACAGGGGGCTTGAACAGCCCCAGCATTTT. It encodes CASRADRGLEQPQHF.

The chain joins TRBV2 to TRBJ1-1; D possibly corresponds to TRBD1 (6 bases). This CDR3 is built from 14 residues. CDR1 and CDR2 (germline): SNHLY, FYNNEI. Trimming took 8 bases from V and 5 from J, leaving 18 bases between them. The chain's CDR3 is CASSGSIRGTEAFF. The CDR3 region has the DNA TGTGCCAGCTCCGGGAGTATCAGGGGTACTGAAGCTTTCTTT.

The chain is built from TRBV7-6 and TRBJ1-1; no clear D. This CDR3 has 13 residues. Per germline, CDR1 SGHVS and CDR2 FNYEAQ. The V gene lost 5 bases and the J gene lost 1 base, with 8 bases spanning the gap. CDR3: CASSKTENTEAFF. The CDR3 coding sequence is TGTGCCAGCAGCAAAACAGAGAACACTGAAGCTTTCTTT.

The chain couples TRBV28 to TRBJ1-4; 8 nucleotides match TRBD1. Per germline, CDR1 MDHEN and CDR2 SYDVKM. The trim removed 5 bases at V and 8 bases at J, leaving 10 bases unmatched. The CDR3 spans 15 residues. The CDR3: CASSPSATGGEKLFF. The CDR3 nucleotides are TGTGCCAGCAGTCCCTCGGCCACAGGGGGGGAAAAACTGTTTTTT.

This chain uses TRBV6-5 with TRBJ2-7; tentatively, D is TRBD1 or TRBD2 (5 bases each). V lost 5 bases and J 4 bases, leaving 18 bases between the germline ends. CDR3 length equals 15 residues. Germline V lookup: CDR1 MNHEY, CDR2 SVGAGI. CDR3 DNA sequence: TGTGCCAGCAGTCTCCGAGGGGCCCTGGGTTACGAGCAGTACTTC. Translated, it gives CASSLRGALGYEQYF.

The chain combines TRBV4-1 with TRBJ2-7; D is possibly TRBD2 (6 bases). Germline-derived CDR1 and CDR2 are MGHRA and YSYEKL. The CDR3 is 15 residues long. Trimming removed 1 base at V and 0 bases at J, with 10 bases between. In DNA form, the CDR3 reads TGCGCCAGCAGCCAAGCTCCCGGGAGCTCCTACGAGCAGTACTTC. Translating it yields CASSQAPGSSYEQYF.

This clone showed up just a few times. The CDR3 loop is CASSLVGRSTEAFF. The CDR3, as DNA: TGTGCCAGCAGCTTGGTAGGGAGGTCCACTGAAGCTTTCTTT. V is TRBV5-5 and J is TRBJ1-1; unclear D gene. CDR3 length equals 14 residues. The germline V gene encodes CDR1 SGHKS and CDR2 YYEKEE (reference sequence). Trimming removed 0 bases from V and 4 bases from J, with 10 bases in between.

The V and J genes are TRBV2 and TRBJ2-3; 7 bases match TRBD2. The CDR3 has 12 residues. Germline CDR1 SNHLY, CDR2 FYNNEI. V lost 9 bases to trimming and J lost 2 bases; unmatched junction nucleotides: 2. The CDR3: CASGDYTDTQYF. The CDR3 DNA sequence: TGTGCCAGTGGGGACTACACAGATACGCAGTATTTT.

V gene TRBV20-1 combines with J gene TRBJ2-1, with a tentative D call TRBD1 (5 bases). The CDR3 contains 11 residues. CDR1 is DFQATT and CDR2 is SNEGSKA in the germline V gene (reference sequence). V lost 5 bases, J lost 9 bases, and 11 bases lay in between. CDR3 sequence reads: CSAHDDSEQFF. CDR3 coding DNA: TGCAGTGCTCATGACGACAGTGAGCAGTTCTTC.

This chain joins TRBV6-1 and TRBJ1-2, with D possibly matching TRBD1 (6 bases). The CDR3 is 15 amino acids. The germline gives CDR1 MNHNS, CDR2 SASEGT. Trimming stripped 7 bases from V and 6 bases from J, with 21 bases between. CDR3 region: CASTQGQALGNGYTF. CDR3 nucleotide sequence: TGTGCCAGCACTCAGGGGCAGGCCTTAGGGAATGGCTACACCTTC.

This chain connects TRBV19 to TRBJ1-2; 9 nucleotides line up with TRBD1. This CDR3 is built from 16 residues. V lost 5 bases and J lost 8; bases outside the gene matches: 15. Germline V lookup: CDR1 LNHDA, CDR2 SQIVND (reference sequence). This CDR3 is CASSLSGWDRAGGYTF. Written as DNA, the CDR3 is TGTGCCAGTAGTCTCTCCGGCTGGGACAGGGCCGGAGGCTACACCTTC.

The gene calls are TRBV7-8 and TRBJ1-5; TRBD1 might be the D (5 bases). The CDR3 spans 16 residues. The V end lost 4 bases, the J end lost 1 base, and 14 bases lay between the germline ends. Germline assignment: CDR1 SGHVS and CDR2 FQNEAQ. The CDR3 DNA is TGTGCCAGCAGCTCGTCAGGGAGGGGAAGCAATCAGCCCCAGCATTTT. It codes for CASSSSGRGSNQPQHF.

A single count supports this clone. This sequence joins TRBV7-9 and TRBJ2-2; no clear D. This CDR3 region has 13 residues. CDR1 is SEHNR and CDR2 is FQNEAQ in the germline V gene (reference sequence). The V end was cut by 6 bases, the J end by 0 bases, with 5 bases between. CDR3 sequence (DNA): TGTGCCAGCAGTTACACGAACACCGGGGAGCTGTTTTTT. This translates into CASSYTNTGELFF.